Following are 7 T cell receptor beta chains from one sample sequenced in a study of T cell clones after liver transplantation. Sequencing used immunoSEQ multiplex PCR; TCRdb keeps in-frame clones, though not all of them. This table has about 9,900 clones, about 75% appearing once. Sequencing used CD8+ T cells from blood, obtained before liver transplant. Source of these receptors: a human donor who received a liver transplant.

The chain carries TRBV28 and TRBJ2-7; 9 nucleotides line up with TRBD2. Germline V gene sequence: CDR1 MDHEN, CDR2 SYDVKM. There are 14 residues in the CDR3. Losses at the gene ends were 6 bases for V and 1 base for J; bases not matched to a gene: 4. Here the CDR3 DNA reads TGTGCCAGCAGGAAGCGGGAGGTATCCTACGAGCAGTACTTC. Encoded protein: CASRKREVSYEQYF.

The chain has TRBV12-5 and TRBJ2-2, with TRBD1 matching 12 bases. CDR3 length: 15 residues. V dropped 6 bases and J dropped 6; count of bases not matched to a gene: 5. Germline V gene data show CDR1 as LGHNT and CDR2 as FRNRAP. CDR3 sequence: CASGPGQGASGELFF. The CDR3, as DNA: TGTGCTAGTGGGCCGGGACAGGGGGCGTCCGGGGAGCTGTTTTTT.

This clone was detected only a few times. The CDR3 DNA follows: TGTGCCAGCAGTACACTCTCCCGGGAACAAGAGACCCAGTACTTC. It translates to CASSTLSREQETQYF. The J gene is TRBJ2-5, the V gene TRBV6-1; TRBD2 might be the D (5 bases). Per germline, CDR1 MNHNS and CDR2 SASEGT. Deletions cut 5 bases from V and 2 bases from J, with 15 bases between. The length of the CDR3 is 15 residues.

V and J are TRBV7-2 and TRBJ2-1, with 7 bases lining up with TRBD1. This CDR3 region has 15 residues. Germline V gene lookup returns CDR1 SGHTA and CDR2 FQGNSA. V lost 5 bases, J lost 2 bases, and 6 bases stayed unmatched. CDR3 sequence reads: CASSPRQGTYNEQFF. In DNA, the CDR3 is TGTGCCAGCAGCCCGCGACAGGGAACCTACAATGAGCAGTTCTTC.

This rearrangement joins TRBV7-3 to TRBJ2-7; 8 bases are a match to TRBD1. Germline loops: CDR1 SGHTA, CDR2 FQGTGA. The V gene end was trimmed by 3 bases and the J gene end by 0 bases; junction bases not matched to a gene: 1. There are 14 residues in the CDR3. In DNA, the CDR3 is TGTGCCAGCAGCTTTACAGGGGGCTCCTACGAGCAGTACTTC. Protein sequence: CASSFTGGSYEQYF. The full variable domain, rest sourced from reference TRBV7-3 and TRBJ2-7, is GAGVSQTPSNKVTEKGKYVELRCDPISGHTALYWYRQSLGQGPEFLIYFQGTGAADDSGLPNDRFFAVRPEGSVSTLKIQRTERGDSAVYLCASSFTGGSYEQYFGPGTRLTVT.

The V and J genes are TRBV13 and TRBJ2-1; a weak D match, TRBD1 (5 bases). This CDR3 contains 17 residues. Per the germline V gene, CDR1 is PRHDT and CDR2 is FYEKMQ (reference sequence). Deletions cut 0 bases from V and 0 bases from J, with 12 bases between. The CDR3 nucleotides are TGTGCCAGCAGCTTAGGCGGTGGAAGGGGCTCCTACAATGAGCAGTTCTTC. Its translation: CASSLGGGRGSYNEQFF.

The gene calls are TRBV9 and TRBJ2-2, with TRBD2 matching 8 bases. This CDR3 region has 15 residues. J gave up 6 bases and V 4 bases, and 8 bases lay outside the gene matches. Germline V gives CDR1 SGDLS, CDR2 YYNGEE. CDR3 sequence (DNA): TGTGCCAGCAGCCCCCCAGCGGGAGCGGCCGGGGAGCTGTTTTTT. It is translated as CASSPPAGAAGELFF.